This T cell receptor (beta chain) came from a study of cytomegalovirus exposure and HLA in healthy donors. Study in general: Of the donors genotyped, several hundred in all, 75% to 85% fell in the Caucasian-associated ancestry cluster.

Primers: 60 Vbeta forward and 13 Jbeta reverse. TCRdb's table, derived via immunoSEQ multiplex PCR, lists solely in-frame clones and lacks some. Seen here are about 200,000 clones, approximately 81% observed once, and the top ten hold about 3%. About this clone itself: The antigen is undetermined.

The CDR3 runs 11 residues. V dropped 5 bases and J dropped 6; count of bases not matched to a gene: 0. Germline V lookup: CDR1 MNHEY, CDR2 SVGAGI. Study results and limitations: One variant, a missense change in DCLRE1C, was linked in a later analysis to TCR beta V- and J-gene trimming. After further analysis at a later stage, some 15,000 TCR beta sequences were associated with HLA alleles at 0.05 false discovery rate. The study recorded about 160 TCR beta chains that were cytomegalovirus-associated.

The chain links TRBV6-5 to TRBJ2-7; 8 bases align to TRBD1. This receptor was taken from a man aged 30 to 39 in good health and CMV-seronegative. Specimen: PBMCs. This CDR3 reads CASSDRGEQYF. The CDR3 region has the DNA TGTGCCAGCAGTGACAGGGGCGAGCAGTACTTC.